The 25 T cell receptor beta chains given below trace back to one sample, sequenced in a study of patients and donors after allogeneic stem cell transplantation. Each CDR3 protein is one row after TCRdb ran MiXCR on the RT-PCR reads. The table has about 410,000 distinct CDR3 sequences, roughly 17% seen once. Sequencing was performed on blood, either unsorted or a sorted T cell fraction (not recorded which). The origin of the receptors is a human donor who was either an allogeneic HSCT recipient or a stem cell or donor lymphocyte infusion donor (not recorded which). It is not recorded whose cells these are; they may come from a transplant donor.

This clonotype has at least ten counts. The chain couples TRBV25-1 to TRBJ2-1; 7 nucleotides match TRBD1. Germline CDR1 and CDR2: MGHDK and SYGVNS. CDR3 length equals 14 residues. V shed 5 bases, J shed 0 bases, and the junction held 1 base outside the gene matches. The CDR3 DNA follows: TGTGCCAGCAGTCGGACAGGCTCCTACAATGAGCAGTTCTTC. Protein: CASSRTGSYNEQFF.

This chain uses TRBV12-3 or TRBV12-4 with TRBJ2-5; D is unclear. Trimming left V 5 bases short and J 0 bases short, with 10 bases between. This CDR3 comprises 14 residues. CDR3 sequence (DNA): TGTGCCAGCAGTCACCCCGCTGACCAAGAGACCCAGTACTTC. This gives the protein CASSHPADQETQYF.

This clonotype has ten or more counts. The chain couples TRBV5-1 to TRBJ2-2; a weak D match, TRBD2 (5 bases). The V gene's germline CDR1 is SGHRS and CDR2 YFSETQ. This CDR3 has 15 residues. V lost 0 bases, J lost 4 bases, and 10 bases lay in between. The CDR3 region has the DNA TGCGCCAGCAGCTTGGCCCTAGGAGGCACCGGGGAGCTGTTTTTT. Translation gives CASSLALGGTGELFF. Combining the CDR3 with reference TRBV5-1 and TRBJ2-2 gives the whole variable domain KAGVTQTPRYLIKTRGQQVTLSCSPISGHRSVSWYQQTPGQGLQFLFEYFSETQRNKGNFPGRFSGRQFSNSRSEMNVSTLELGDSALYLCASSLALGGTGELFFGEGSRLTVL.

In its sample, this clonotype was seen a few times. The chain employs TRBV2 and TRBJ1-5; possibly TRBD1 for D (6 bases). The CDR3 is 15 residues long. V was clipped by 4 bases and J by 0 bases, with 10 bases between them. Germline V gene lookup returns CDR1 SNHLY and CDR2 FYNNEI. CDR3 nucleotide sequence: TGTGCCAGCAGTGGGGGGCAGACTAGCAATCAGCCCCAGCATTTT. This sequence encodes CASSGGQTSNQPQHF.

The V and J genes are TRBV20-1 and TRBJ2-7; the D gene is possibly TRBD1 (6 bases). CDR3 length equals 13 residues. V was shortened by 5 bases and J by 0 bases, with 11 bases between the two germline ends. The V gene's germline CDR1 is DFQATT and CDR2 SNEGSKA (reference sequence). Here the CDR3 reads CSADVDSSYEQYF. The CDR3 bases are TGCAGTGCTGATGTGGACAGCTCCTACGAGCAGTACTTC.

This clonotype has a handful of counts. This chain connects TRBV12-3 or TRBV12-4 to TRBJ1-1; TRBD1 matches at 9 bases. Unmatched junction bases numbered 11, after V lost 6 bases and J lost 6 bases. This CDR3 contains 15 residues. The CDR3 DNA reads as TGTGCCAGCAGCCGACCTAAGGACAGGGGACCTGAAGCTTTCTTT. Protein sequence: CASSRPKDRGPEAFF.

This sequence joins TRBV25-1 and TRBJ2-7, with D possibly matching TRBD2 (5 bases). Germline CDR1 and CDR2: MGHDK and SYGVNS. V lost 4 bases to trimming and J lost 0 bases, with 13 bases between them. This CDR3 has 15 amino acids. The CDR3, as DNA: TGTGCCAGCAGTGCTGGTTTAGGGAGCTCCTACGAGCAGTACTTC. Residues: CASSAGLGSSYEQYF.

The CDR3 nucleotides read TGCAGTGCTAGAGGGTGGTTCCAAGAGACCCAGTACTTC. It specifies CSARGWFQETQYF. The chain is built from TRBV20-1 and TRBJ2-5; D call uncertain. Germline V gene data show CDR1 as DFQATT and CDR2 as SNEGSKA (reference sequence). The CDR3 runs 13 residues. The V end lost 1 base, the J end lost 1 base, and 7 bases lay between the germline ends.

This clonotype has more than one count but fewer than ten. The rearrangement links TRBV4-1 to TRBJ2-3; 8 bases fit TRBD1. The CDR3 loop spans 16 amino acids. Trimming cost V 2 bases and J 0 bases; bases outside gene matches: 4. CDR1 and CDR2 from the germline V gene are MGHRA and YSYEKL. CDR3 DNA: TGCGCCAGCAGCCAACTGAGACAGGGGAGCACAGATACGCAGTATTTT. Translation gives CASSQLRQGSTDTQYF.

The rearrangement links TRBV9 to TRBJ2-2; 7 positions match TRBD2. Germline CDR1 is SGDLS and CDR2 is YYNGEE. V lost 0 bases to trimming and J lost 4 bases; unmatched junction nucleotides: 3. This CDR3 region has 15 residues. The CDR3 here is CASSVAGGGTGELFF. CDR3 nucleotide sequence: TGTGCCAGCAGCGTAGCGGGAGGTGGCACCGGGGAGCTGTTTTTT.

The gene calls are TRBV9 and TRBJ1-6, with a weak D call TRBD1 (6 bases). Germline CDR1 SGDLS, CDR2 YYNGEE. This CDR3 has 14 residues. With 1 base removed from V and 8 bases from J, the gap between germline ends came to 10 bases. In DNA form, the CDR3 reads TGTGCCAGCAGCGTACGGACAGAGTATTCACCCCTCCACTTT. Protein: CASSVRTEYSPLHF.

The chain links TRBV11-1 to TRBJ2-3; TRBD2 might be the D (7 bases). V lost 5 bases and J 4 bases, leaving 28 bases between the germline ends. Germline CDR1 and CDR2: SGHAT and FQDESV (reference sequence). CDR3 length: 19 residues. The CDR3 region is CASSVLRAGAQRRADTQYF. The CDR3 nucleotides are TGTGCCAGCAGCGTTTTACGGGCGGGGGCTCAGAGAAGGGCAGATACGCAGTATTTT.

This chain connects TRBV20-1 to TRBJ1-1, with D perhaps matching TRBD1 (5 bases). The V gene lost 7 bases and the J gene lost 0 bases, with 12 bases spanning the gap. In germline, CDR1 is DFQATT, CDR2 SNEGSKA (reference sequence). The CDR3 sequence is 13 residues long. In nucleotides, the CDR3 is TGCAGTGGCCCAAGGGGCCTGAACACTGAAGCTTTCTTT. Translating gives CSGPRGLNTEAFF.

The V and J genes are TRBV5-1 and TRBJ2-1; D might be TRBD2 (5 bases). The V end lost 4 bases, the J end lost 8 bases, and 10 bases lay between the germline ends. CDR1 is SGHRS, CDR2 YFSETQ, per germline. The length of the CDR3 is 12 residues. The CDR3 region is CASSRRRDEQFF. The CDR3 DNA follows: TGCGCCAGCAGCCGGCGGCGGGATGAGCAGTTCTTC.

The chain joins TRBV7-8 to TRBJ1-5, with D uncertain. Germline lookup yields CDR1 SGHVS and CDR2 FQNEAQ. The CDR3 extends over 14 amino acids. The V and J ends lost 3 bases and 0 bases respectively, with 6 bases between them. DNA of the CDR3: TGTGCCAGCAGCTTCTACTATAGCAATCAGCCCCAGCATTTT. Its protein is CASSFYYSNQPQHF.

The rearrangement uses TRBV6-1 and TRBJ1-1; 9 bases agree with TRBD1. CDR1 is MNHNS, CDR2 SASEGT, per germline. J gave up 5 bases and V 6 bases, and 10 bases lay outside the gene matches. CDR3 length equals 15 residues. CDR3 coding DNA: TGTGCCAGCAGGGGACAGGGTAATGTTTGGACTGAAGCTTTCTTT. It is translated as CASRGQGNVWTEAFF.

The table lists this clonotype with many counts. V is TRBV4-2 and J is TRBJ1-1; D gene uncertain. Germline CDR1 reads LGHNA; CDR2 reads YNFKEQ. The CDR3 has 14 amino acids. Trimming cost V 4 bases and J 1 base, with 10 bases left between them. The DNA for the CDR3 is TGTGCCAGCAGCCGGGAAGTCCGGAACACTGAAGCTTTCTTT. It encodes CASSREVRNTEAFF.

The V call is TRBV5-5, the J call TRBJ2-5; tentatively, D is TRBD1 or TRBD2 (5 bases each). There are 14 residues in the CDR3. V lost 4 bases and J lost 4, with 14 bases in between. Looked up from germline, CDR1 is SGHKS and CDR2 is YYEKEE (reference sequence). The CDR3 loop reads CASSPLGVRETQYF. The DNA for the CDR3 is TGTGCCAGCAGCCCCCTGGGGGTCCGAGAGACCCAGTACTTC.

In its sample, this clonotype was seen a few times. V gene TRBV6-1 combines with J gene TRBJ2-5; the match to TRBD2 covers 7 bases. Germline V gives CDR1 MNHNS, CDR2 SASEGT. V trimming: 6 bases; J trimming: 0 bases; junction bases outside the gene matches: 7. CDR3 length: 15 residues. The CDR3 sequence: CASRNLAVYQETQYF. The CDR3 bases are TGTGCCAGCAGAAACCTAGCGGTGTACCAAGAGACCCAGTACTTC.

The rearrangement uses TRBV5-1 and TRBJ2-2; 9 nucleotides line up with TRBD1. Trimming at V came to 7 bases and at J to 3 bases, leaving 4 bases not matched to a gene. CDR1 is SGHRS and CDR2 is YFSETQ in the germline V gene. The CDR3 runs 14 residues. The CDR3 reads CASSGTGHTGELFF. The CDR3 DNA follows: TGCGCCAGCTCCGGGACAGGGCACACCGGGGAGCTGTTTTTT. Complete variable domain (other parts from reference TRBV5-1 and TRBJ2-2): KAGVTQTPRYLIKTRGQQVTLSCSPISGHRSVSWYQQTPGQGLQFLFEYFSETQRNKGNFPGRFSGRQFSNSRSEMNVSTLELGDSALYLCASSGTGHTGELFFGEGSRLTVL.

Concerning this clonotype itself: Since a much larger clone is just one base distant, this may be a read error. The chain uses TRBV2 and TRBJ2-1; 9 bases are shared with TRBD2. Germline values: CDR1 SNHLY, CDR2 FYNNEI. This CDR3 is 14 amino acids long. V lost 7 bases and J lost 2; bases outside the gene matches: 3. In DNA, the CDR3 is TGTGCCAGCACCTCTAGCGGGACCTACAATGAGCAGTTCTTC. Its protein product is CASTSSGTYNEQFF. The variable domain in full, completed from reference TRBV2 and TRBJ2-1, reads EPEVTQTPSHQVTQMGQEVILRCVPISNHLYFYWYRQILGQKVEFLVSFYNNEISEKSEIFDDQFSVERPDGSNFTLKIRSTKLEDSAMYFCASTSSGTYNEQFFGPGTRLTVL.

This clonotype appeared a few times. The CDR3 DNA is TGTGCCAGACCTAGGACGGGAAGCACAGATACGCAGTATTTT. This codes for CARPRTGSTDTQYF. The chain has TRBV25-1 and TRBJ2-3, with a tentative D call TRBD2 (5 bases). CDR1 is MGHDK and CDR2 is SYGVNS in the germline V gene. Trimming left V 9 bases short and J 0 bases short, with 13 bases between. The CDR3 consists of 14 residues.

The genes are TRBV7-9 and TRBJ1-1; possible D gene TRBD1, 5 bases. Germline CDR1 SEHNR, CDR2 FQNEAQ (reference sequence). The length of the CDR3 is 14 residues. V lost 4 bases and J lost 1, with 10 bases in between. CDR3 nucleotides: TGTGCCAGCAGCTCGGGACCGACGAACACTGAAGCTTTCTTT. It encodes CASSSGPTNTEAFF.

This clonotype showed up just a few times. V is TRBV20-1 and J is TRBJ2-5, with unresolved D. The germline CDR1 and CDR2 sequences are DFQATT and SNEGSKA (reference sequence). V was pared by 1 base and J by 5 bases, with 5 bases between. The CDR3 length is 11 residues. The CDR3 here is CSARVAETQYF. The CDR3 DNA follows: TGCAGTGCTAGAGTTGCGGAGACCCAGTACTTC.

This clonotype was seen a handful of times. CDR3 bases: TGCGCCAGCAGCGCCGACAGGAACGATGAAGCTTTCTTT. Encoded protein: CASSADRNDEAFF. The J gene is TRBJ1-1, the V gene TRBV5-1, with a possible D match to TRBD1 (6 bases). In germline, CDR1 is SGHRS, CDR2 YFSETQ. V dropped 4 bases and J dropped 7 bases, with 14 bases sitting between them. The length of the CDR3 is 13 residues.